The 30 T cell receptor beta chains presented below share a single source sample, sequenced in a study of T-cell memory formation after mild COVID-19. TCRdb re-called the 5' RACE reads through MiXCR, storing one row per CDR3 protein. Among over 300,000 distinct CDR3 sequences, roughly 19% were seen once, and the ten largest hold roughly 21%. Sequenced: PBMCs or a T cell subset sorted from them (not recorded which). All receptors come from a man younger than 35 who had mild COVID-19 (a few samples of this study predate the infection). Cell type and time point are not known.

J is TRBJ1-5 and V is TRBV12-3 or TRBV12-4, with a possible D match to TRBD1 (6 bases). Trimming pared 5 bases from V and 7 bases from J, leaving 15 bases between. This CDR3 is built from 14 residues. CDR3 in DNA: TGTGCCAGCAGTCTCACAGGGCCGGGACAGCCCCAGCATTTT. Its protein is CASSLTGPGQPQHF.

This chain connects TRBV7-9 to TRBJ1-4; TRBD1 aligns across 12 bases. Germline assignment: CDR1 SEHNR and CDR2 FQNEAQ (reference sequence). Trimming took 5 bases from V and 5 from J; bases not matched to a gene: 6. The CDR3 length is 16 residues. The CDR3 nucleotides are TGTGCCAGCAGCCTACACGGGACAGGGGGCAATGAAAAACTGTTTTTT. Its translation: CASSLHGTGGNEKLFF.

This clonotype showed up just a few times. V gene TRBV7-3 combines with J gene TRBJ1-1; D is unresolved. CDR1 is SGHTA, CDR2 FQGTGA, per germline. The V end was cut by 2 bases, the J end by 0 bases, with 10 bases between. The CDR3 runs to 15 residues. The CDR3 sequence is CASSLVGSMNTEAFF. The CDR3 nucleotides are TGTGCCAGCAGCTTAGTCGGTTCCATGAACACTGAAGCTTTCTTT.

This chain links TRBV12-3 or TRBV12-4 with TRBJ1-1; 10 bases are a match to TRBD1. The CDR3 has 12 residues. J lost 8 bases, V lost 6 bases, and 3 bases had no gene match. CDR3 nucleotide sequence: TGTGCCAGCAGCCTGACAGGGGGCGAAGCTTTCTTT. Residues: CASSLTGGEAFF.

This clonotype was counted only a few times. The V call is TRBV7-2, the J call TRBJ2-6; 7 bases agree with TRBD1. With 4 bases clipped from V and 0 bases from J, the junction kept 6 bases outside the gene matches. The CDR3 is 17 residues long. The germline V gene has CDR1 SGHTA and CDR2 FQGNSA. The CDR3 DNA is TGTGCCAGCAGCTCAGACAGGGCCCCCTCTGGGGCCAACGTCCTGACTTTC. Translation: CASSSDRAPSGANVLTF.

The chain's CDR3 is CSVEVHSGSSYEQYV. Here the CDR3 DNA reads TGCAGCGTTGAAGTGCACAGCGGTAGCTCCTACGAGCAGTACGTC. The chain links TRBV29-1 to TRBJ2-7; TRBD2 might be the D (5 bases). Trimming took 1 base from V and 0 from J, leaving 13 bases between them. The germline CDR1 and CDR2 sequences are SQVTM and ANQGSEA. CDR3 length: 15 amino acids.

This clonotype occurred a few times. The CDR3 DNA sequence: TGCGCCAGCAGACAGGGGGGTACCTACGAGCAGTACTTC. This translates into CASRQGGTYEQYF. The chain combines TRBV5-1 with TRBJ2-7; 8 positions agree with TRBD1. Germline values: CDR1 SGHRS, CDR2 YFSETQ. V shed 5 bases, J shed 2 bases, and the junction held 3 bases outside the gene matches. This CDR3 comprises 13 residues.

There are a few counts of this clonotype. This rearrangement joins TRBV6-5 to TRBJ2-5; 8 bases match TRBD2. Unmatched junction bases numbered 8, after V lost 4 bases and J lost 1 base. The CDR3 covers 16 residues. The germline gives CDR1 MNHEY, CDR2 SVGAGI. The CDR3 protein is CASSSWWRGVQETQYF. The CDR3 nucleotides are TGTGCCAGCAGTTCCTGGTGGCGGGGGGTCCAAGAGACCCAGTACTTC.

There are a few counts of this clonotype. The chain links TRBV19 to TRBJ2-1; D is perhaps TRBD2 (6 bases). The CDR3 consists of 12 residues. Germline loops: CDR1 LNHDA, CDR2 SQIVND (reference sequence). Trimming pared 3 bases from V and 11 bases from J, leaving 11 bases between. The CDR3 DNA is TGTGCCAGTAGTATTGCGGGGCAGCAGCAGTTCTTC. Protein product: CASSIAGQQQFF.

Only a few counts were recorded for this clonotype. J is TRBJ2-3 and V is TRBV9, with D perhaps matching TRBD1 or TRBD2 (5 bases each). V was shortened by 0 bases and J by 4 bases, with 6 bases between the two germline ends. In germline, CDR1 is SGDLS, CDR2 YYNGEE. The CDR3 is 13 residues long. The CDR3 region is CASSVVGADTQYF. The CDR3 DNA reads as TGTGCCAGCAGCGTAGTGGGGGCAGATACGCAGTATTTT.

This clonotype was seen at least ten times. The chain uses TRBV4-2 and TRBJ1-4; TRBD1 aligns across 9 bases. The germline CDR1 and CDR2 sequences are LGHNA and YNFKEQ. The CDR3 spans 16 residues. Trimming took 4 bases from V and 0 from J; bases not matched to a gene: 3. The CDR3 nucleotides read TGTGCCAGCAGCCCGACAGGGGGGACAACTAATGAAAAACTGTTTTTT. Translation gives CASSPTGGTTNEKLFF.

There are a few counts of this clonotype. V and J are TRBV24-1 and TRBJ2-3; no clear D. Trimming left V 4 bases short and J 8 bases short, with 21 bases between. The CDR3 is 16 residues long. Germline V gene sequence: CDR1 KGHDR, CDR2 SFDVKD. CDR3 bases: TGTGCCACCAGTGACCATGCCGGGCCGGTCCCGGGTACGCAGTATTTT. Translation gives CATSDHAGPVPGTQYF.

The chain has TRBV28 and TRBJ1-1; the match to TRBD1 covers 7 bases. Per germline, CDR1 MDHEN and CDR2 SYDVKM. This CDR3 is built from 14 residues. V gave up 5 bases and J gave up 5 bases; unmatched junction bases: 8. The CDR3 loop is CASSLPQGRTEAFF. The CDR3 region has the DNA TGTGCCAGCAGTCTTCCACAGGGGCGGACTGAAGCTTTCTTT.

This chain uses TRBV21-1 with TRBJ2-4. TRBV21-1 constitutes a pseudogene. The CDR3 extends over 16 amino acids. The CDR3 loop is CASSTSGYLAKNIQYF. The CDR3 DNA is TGTGCCAGCAGCACAAGCGGGTATCTAGCCAAAAACATTCAGTACTTC.

This rearrangement joins TRBV28 to TRBJ1-2, with D uncertain. The CDR3 has 11 residues. The germline V and J ends were trimmed by 4 bases and 9 bases, with 9 bases remaining between them. Germline lookup yields CDR1 MDHEN and CDR2 SYDVKM. The CDR3 nucleotides are TGTGCCAGCAGTTCGGGAATCCGCTACACCTTC. Its protein product is CASSSGIRYTF.

The chain combines TRBV13 with TRBJ1-1, with TRBD1 as a possible D gene (5 bases). Germline CDR1 is PRHDT and CDR2 is FYEKMQ (reference sequence). Between the trimmed V and J ends, which lost 4 bases and 4 bases, there was a span of 10 bases. There are 13 residues in the CDR3. CDR3 DNA sequence: TGTGCCAGCAGCTCAGGGAGTTCCACTGAAGCTTTCTTT. Its translation is CASSSGSSTEAFF.

V and J are TRBV7-9 and TRBJ2-2, with D unclear. Germline lookup yields CDR1 SEHNR and CDR2 FQNEAQ (reference sequence). There are 13 residues in the CDR3. The V gene lost 5 bases and the J gene lost 7 bases, with 11 bases spanning the gap. CDR3 region: CASSHYLDGELFF. In nucleotides, the CDR3 is TGTGCCAGCAGCCACTACTTGGACGGGGAGCTGTTTTTT.

This clonotype was observed a handful of times. The chain links TRBV20-1 to TRBJ2-1, with a possible D match to TRBD2 (5 bases). The V and J ends lost 6 bases and 0 bases respectively, with 15 bases between them. This CDR3 has 15 amino acids. Germline CDR1 is DFQATT and CDR2 is SNEGSKA (reference sequence). CDR3 residues: CSAAQHGSSYNEQFF. The CDR3 DNA reads as TGCAGTGCGGCCCAACATGGGAGCTCCTACAATGAGCAGTTCTTC.

This clonotype was seen a handful of times. This rearrangement joins TRBV12-3 or TRBV12-4 to TRBJ1-3; D is perhaps TRBD1 (5 bases). The CDR3 runs to 13 residues. Trimming stripped 6 bases from V and 4 bases from J, with 10 bases between. The CDR3 loop reads CASSFKGGNTIYF. CDR3 DNA: TGTGCCAGCAGCTTTAAGGGGGGAAACACCATATATTTT.

This rearrangement joins TRBV11-2 to TRBJ1-1; unclear D gene. The V end lost 4 bases, the J end lost 7 bases, and 7 bases lay between the germline ends. CDR1 is SGHAT, CDR2 FQNNGV, per germline. This CDR3 spans 11 amino acids. CDR3 sequence reads: CASSSPREAFF. CDR3 coding DNA: TGTGCCAGCAGCTCGCCCCGTGAAGCTTTCTTT.

In its sample, this clonotype was seen a few times. The V gene is TRBV7-9, the J gene TRBJ2-7; 8 nucleotides line up with TRBD1. CDR3 size: 14 residues. CDR1 and CDR2 from the germline V gene are SEHNR and FQNEAQ (reference sequence). Unmatched junction bases numbered 2, after V lost 1 base and J lost 3 bases. Written as DNA, the CDR3 is TGTGCCAGCAGCTTAGGGGGGACAGGCTACGAGCAGTACGTC. As protein: CASSLGGTGYEQYV.

The V gene is TRBV6-5, the J gene TRBJ2-5; perhaps TRBD2 as D (6 bases). Germline V gene lookup returns CDR1 MNHEY and CDR2 SVGAGI. Trimming left V 5 bases short and J 1 base short, with 8 bases between. The CDR3 runs 13 residues. The CDR3 spells CASSTSSQETQYF. CDR3 in DNA: TGTGCCAGCAGTACTAGCAGCCAAGAGACCCAGTACTTC.

The V and J genes are TRBV5-1 and TRBJ1-4; D gene unclear. Germline assignment: CDR1 SGHRS and CDR2 YFSETQ. The CDR3 has 14 amino acids. V was pared by 3 bases and J by 8 bases, with 14 bases between. CDR3 sequence (DNA): TGCGCCAGCAGCTCAAGCCCGAGTAGCGAAAAACTGTTTTTT. Amino acids: CASSSSPSSEKLFF.

This clonotype was recorded a few times. The rearrangement links TRBV6-6 to TRBJ1-2; D remains ambiguous. Deletions cut 2 bases from V and 0 bases from J, with 13 bases between. The CDR3 has 16 residues. CDR1 is MNHNY, CDR2 SVGAGI, per germline (reference sequence). The CDR3 DNA reads TGTGCCAGCAGTTACACCCCCAGACCGACTAACTATGGCTACACCTTC. Protein sequence: CASSYTPRPTNYGYTF.

This chain connects TRBV7-2 to TRBJ1-1, with D perhaps matching TRBD1 (5 bases). In germline, CDR1 is SGHTA, CDR2 FQGNSA. Deletions cut 6 bases from V and 5 bases from J, with 13 bases between. The CDR3 extends over 13 amino acids. The CDR3 loop reads CASRFQGPTEAFF. CDR3 sequence (DNA): TGTGCCAGCAGATTCCAGGGTCCGACTGAAGCTTTCTTT.

The rearrangement links TRBV27 to TRBJ2-7; unclear D gene. CDR1 and CDR2 from the germline V gene are MNHEY and SMNVEV (reference sequence). The CDR3 loop spans 13 amino acids. CDR3 protein: CASRSNWAYEKYV. The CDR3 DNA sequence: TGTGCCAGCAGGAGTAATTGGGCCTACGAGAAGTACGTC.

The chain joins TRBV11-2 to TRBJ2-5; no firm D call. V was shortened by 5 bases and J by 10 bases, with 11 bases between the two germline ends. CDR1 SGHAT and CDR2 FQNNGV come from the germline V gene. This CDR3 has 11 residues. In DNA, the CDR3 is TGTGCCAGCAGCCACACTTGGAGCCAGTACTTC. Its protein is CASSHTWSQYF.

The CDR3 loop reads CSARAGYNEQFF. The CDR3 bases are TGCAGTGCTCGAGCAGGCTACAATGAGCAGTTCTTC. The rearrangement links TRBV20-1 to TRBJ2-1; D is ambiguous. V was clipped by 5 bases and J by 3 bases, with 8 bases between them. The CDR3 runs 12 residues. Germline-derived CDR1 and CDR2 are DFQATT and SNEGSKA (reference sequence).

This clonotype was detected a few times. The chain has TRBV29-1 and TRBJ2-1; weak D call: TRBD2 (6 bases). Germline V gene data show CDR1 as SQVTM and CDR2 as ANQGSEA. The CDR3 length is 16 residues. V was pared by 4 bases and J by 7 bases, with 23 bases between. The CDR3 bases are TGCAGCGTTGCAACTGTGGCCGGCGGGGCATATAATGAGCAGTTCTTC. This gives the protein CSVATVAGGAYNEQFF.

This clonotype was seen repeatedly, ten times or more. The rearrangement uses TRBV7-9 and TRBJ1-1; possible D gene TRBD1, 5 bases. Trimming stripped 0 bases from V and 4 bases from J, with 9 bases between. The CDR3 consists of 14 residues. Germline lookup yields CDR1 SEHNR and CDR2 FQNEAQ (reference sequence). In nucleotides, the CDR3 is TGTGCCAGCAGCTTAGCGCGGCAGGGCACTGAAGCTTTCTTT. It codes for CASSLARQGTEAFF. The full variable domain, with the rest looked up from reference TRBV7-9 and TRBJ1-1, is DTGVSQNPRHKITKRGQNVTFRCDPISEHNRLYWYRQTLGQGPEFLTYFQNEAQLEKSRLLSDRFSAERPKGSFSTLEIQRTEQGDSAMYLCASSLARQGTEAFFGQGTRLTVV.